This TCR beta chain was found in a study of T cells in women clearing cervical HPV infection. This CDR3 contains 15 residues. The germline gives CDR1 SGHRS, CDR2 YFSETQ. Trimming removed 0 bases from V and 5 bases from J, with 14 bases in between. All donors had a single incident cervical HPV16 infection, not prevalent. Dot-blot hybridization genotyped cervical HPV amplified with MY09/MY11 PCR. TCRdb's table, derived via immunoSEQ multiplex PCR, lists solely in-frame clones and lacks some. The listing contains some 40,000 clones. Concerning this clone itself: The read stops 3 residues short of the end of the CDR3; the missing end is completed from the germline J gene.

This TCR was sampled from a woman between 18 and 70 years old with a cervical HPV16 infection that either progressed to CIN3+ or cleared (not recorded which). Sequenced material: blood buffy coat. V gene TRBV5-1 combines with J gene TRBJ2-5; D is undetermined. The CDR3: CASSLGGRNGETQYF. CDR3 DNA, as far as it was read: TGCGCCAGCAGCTTGGGAGGTAGAAACGGGGAGACC.